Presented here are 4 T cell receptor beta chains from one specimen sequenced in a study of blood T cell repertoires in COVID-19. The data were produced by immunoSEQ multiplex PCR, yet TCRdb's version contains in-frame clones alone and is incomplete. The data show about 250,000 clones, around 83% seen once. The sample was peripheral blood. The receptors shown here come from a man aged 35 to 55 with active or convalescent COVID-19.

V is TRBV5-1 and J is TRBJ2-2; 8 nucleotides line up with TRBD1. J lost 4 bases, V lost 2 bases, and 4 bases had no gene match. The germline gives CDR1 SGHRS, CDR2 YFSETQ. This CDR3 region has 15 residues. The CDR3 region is CASSLGQGITGELFF. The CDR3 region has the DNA TGCGCCAGCAGCTTAGGACAGGGTATCACCGGGGAGCTGTTTTTT.

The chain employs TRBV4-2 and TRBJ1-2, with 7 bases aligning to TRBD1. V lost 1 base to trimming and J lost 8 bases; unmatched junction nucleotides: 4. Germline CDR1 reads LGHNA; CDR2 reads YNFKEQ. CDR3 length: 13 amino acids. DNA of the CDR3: TGTGCCAGCAGCCAAGTACAGGGGACGGGCTACACCTTC. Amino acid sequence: CASSQVQGTGYTF.

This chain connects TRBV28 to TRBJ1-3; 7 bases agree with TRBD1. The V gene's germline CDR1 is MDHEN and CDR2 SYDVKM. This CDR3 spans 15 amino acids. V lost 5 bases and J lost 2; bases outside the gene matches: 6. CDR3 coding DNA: TGTGCCAGCAGTCTAGACCAGGGGGCTGGAAACACCATATATTTT. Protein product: CASSLDQGAGNTIYF.

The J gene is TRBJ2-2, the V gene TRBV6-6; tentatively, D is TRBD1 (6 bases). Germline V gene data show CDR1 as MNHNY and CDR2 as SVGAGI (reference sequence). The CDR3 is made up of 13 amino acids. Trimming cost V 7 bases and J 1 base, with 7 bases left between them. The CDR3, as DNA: TGTGCCAGCATGACAGGGAACACCGGGGAGCTGTTTTTT. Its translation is CASMTGNTGELFF.